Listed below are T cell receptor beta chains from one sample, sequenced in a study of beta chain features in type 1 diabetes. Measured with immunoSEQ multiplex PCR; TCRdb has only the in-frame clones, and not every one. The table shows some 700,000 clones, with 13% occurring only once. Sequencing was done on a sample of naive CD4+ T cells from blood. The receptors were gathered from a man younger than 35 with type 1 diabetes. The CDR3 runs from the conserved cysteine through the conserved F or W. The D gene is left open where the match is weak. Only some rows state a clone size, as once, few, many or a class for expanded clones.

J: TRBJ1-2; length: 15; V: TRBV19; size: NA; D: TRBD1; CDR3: CASSLGTANNYGYTF; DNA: TGTGCCAGTAGCCTCGGGACAGCCAATAACTATGGCTACACCTTC
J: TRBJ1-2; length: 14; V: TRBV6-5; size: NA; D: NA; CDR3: CASSEVSALGGYTF; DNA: TGTGCCAGCAGTGAAGTGTCGGCCCTCGGTGGCTACACCTTC
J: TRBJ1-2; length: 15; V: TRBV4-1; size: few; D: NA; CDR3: CASSQDEQQPYGYTF; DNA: TGCGCCAGCAGCCAAGATGAGCAACAGCCCTATGGCTACACCTTC
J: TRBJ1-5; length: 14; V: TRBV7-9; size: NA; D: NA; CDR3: CASSLDGDGQPQHF; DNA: TGTGCCAGCAGCTTAGACGGGGATGGACAGCCCCAGCATTTT
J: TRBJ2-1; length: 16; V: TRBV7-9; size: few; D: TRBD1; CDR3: CASSKGQGSAQNEQFF; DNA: TGTGCCAGCAGCAAGGGACAGGGGTCGGCGCAGAATGAGCAGTTCTTC
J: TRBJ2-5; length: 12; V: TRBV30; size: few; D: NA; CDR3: CAWTINQETQYF; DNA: TGTGCCTGGACCATTAATCAAGAGACCCAGTACTTC
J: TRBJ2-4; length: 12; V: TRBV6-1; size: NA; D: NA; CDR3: CATRATVRIQYF; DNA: TGTGCCACCCGGGCTACCGTGCGCATTCAGTACTTC
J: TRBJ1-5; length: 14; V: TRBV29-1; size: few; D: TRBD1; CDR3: CSVVSGTGHQPQHF; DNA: TGCAGCGTTGTGTCCGGGACAGGCCATCAGCCCCAGCATTTT
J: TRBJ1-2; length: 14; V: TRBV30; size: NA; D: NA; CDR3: CAWSRAGLNYGYTF; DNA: TGTGCCTGGAGTCGAGCCGGGCTTAACTATGGCTACACCTTC
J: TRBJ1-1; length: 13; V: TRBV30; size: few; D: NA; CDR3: CAWSYRVNTEAFF; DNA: TGTGCCTGGAGTTACAGGGTGAACACTGAAGCTTTCTTT
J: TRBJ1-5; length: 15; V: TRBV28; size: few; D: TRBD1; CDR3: CASSSIDRGNQPQHF; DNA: TGTGCCAGCAGTAGTATCGACAGGGGGAATCAGCCCCAGCATTTT
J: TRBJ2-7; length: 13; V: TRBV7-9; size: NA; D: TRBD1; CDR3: CASSPRQGHEQYF; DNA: TGTGCCAGCAGCCCGAGACAGGGCCACGAGCAGTACTTC
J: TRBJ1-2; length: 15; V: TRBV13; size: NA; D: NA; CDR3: CASSAREGYPYGYTF; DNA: TGTGCCAGCAGCGCTCGCGAAGGGTACCCTTATGGCTACACCTTC
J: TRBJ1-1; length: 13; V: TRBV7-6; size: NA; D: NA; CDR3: CASSPTGLTEAFF; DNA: TGTGCCAGCAGCCCAACAGGGCTCACTGAAGCTTTCTTT
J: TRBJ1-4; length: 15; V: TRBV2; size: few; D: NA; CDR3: CASSVISEDNEKLFF; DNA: TGTGCCAGCAGTGTAATTTCAGAGGATAATGAAAAACTGTTTTTT
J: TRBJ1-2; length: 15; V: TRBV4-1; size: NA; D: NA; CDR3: CASSQEIVGHYGYTF; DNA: TGCGCCAGCAGCCAAGAAATAGTGGGACATTATGGCTACACCTTC
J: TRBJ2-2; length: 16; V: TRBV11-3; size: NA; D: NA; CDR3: CASSSVEGANTGELFF; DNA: TGTGCCAGCAGCTCCGTTGAAGGGGCGAACACCGGGGAGCTGTTTTTT
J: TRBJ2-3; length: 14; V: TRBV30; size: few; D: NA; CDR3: CAWSVGIATDTQYF; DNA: TGTGCCTGGAGTGTGGGGATAGCCACAGATACGCAGTATTTT
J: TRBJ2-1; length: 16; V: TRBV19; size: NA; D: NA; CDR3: CASSIGSDSSYNEQFF; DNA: TGTGCCAGTAGTATCGGGTCGGACAGCTCCTACAATGAGCAGTTCTTC
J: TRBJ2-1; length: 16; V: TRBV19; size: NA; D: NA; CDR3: CASSLYRPPLENEQFF; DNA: TGTGCCAGTAGTCTCTATAGACCACCCCTCGAGAACGAGCAGTTCTTC
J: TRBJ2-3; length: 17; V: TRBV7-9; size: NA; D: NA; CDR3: CASSPSTFFLWGDTQYF; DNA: TGTGCCAGCAGCCCCTCGACATTCTTCCTTTGGGGAGATACGCAGTATTTT
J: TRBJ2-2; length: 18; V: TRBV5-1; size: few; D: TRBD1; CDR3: CASSYTLGRTGETGELFF; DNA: TGCGCCAGCAGCTATACGTTGGGTCGGACAGGGGAGACCGGGGAGCTGTTTTTT
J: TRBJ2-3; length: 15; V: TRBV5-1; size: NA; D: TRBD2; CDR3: CASSGGTSGTDTQYF; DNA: TGCGCCAGCAGCGGGGGGACTAGCGGCACAGATACGCAGTATTTT
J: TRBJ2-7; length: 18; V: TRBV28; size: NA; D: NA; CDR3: CASSPSNDGLPLLIPQYF; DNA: TGTGCCAGCTCCCCCTCGAATGACGGCCTGCCTCTACTAATTCCGCAGTACTTC
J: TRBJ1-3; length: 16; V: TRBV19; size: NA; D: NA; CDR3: CASGVRDLGSGNTIYF; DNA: TGTGCCAGTGGCGTCCGGGACCTTGGGTCGGGAAACACCATATATTTT
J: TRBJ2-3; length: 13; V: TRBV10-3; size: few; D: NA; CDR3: CAIKGGRTDTQYF; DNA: TGTGCCATCAAGGGTGGGAGAACAGATACGCAGTATTTT
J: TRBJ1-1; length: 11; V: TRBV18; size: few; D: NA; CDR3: CASSPQGEAFF; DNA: TGTGCCAGCTCACCCCAGGGTGAAGCTTTCTTT
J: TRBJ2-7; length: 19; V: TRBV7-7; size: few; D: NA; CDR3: CASSWVLTKGRPSSYEQYF; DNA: TGTGCTAGCAGCTGGGTACTAACCAAGGGGCGACCAAGCTCCTACGAGCAGTACTTC
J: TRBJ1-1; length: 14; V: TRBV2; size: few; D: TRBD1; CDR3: CASRLGQAQPEAFF; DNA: TGTGCCAGCAGGTTGGGACAGGCCCAACCTGAAGCTTTCTTT
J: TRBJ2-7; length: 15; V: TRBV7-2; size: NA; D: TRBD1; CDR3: CASSLRGTGNSEQYF; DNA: TGTGCCAGCAGCTTAAGAGGGACAGGGAACAGCGAGCAGTACTTC
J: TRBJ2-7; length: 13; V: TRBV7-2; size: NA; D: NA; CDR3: CASSPRWGYEQYF; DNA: TGTGCCAGCAGCCCCCGTTGGGGATACGAGCAGTACTTC
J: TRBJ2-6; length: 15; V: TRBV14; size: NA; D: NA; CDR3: CASSQVGAGANVLTF; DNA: TGTGCCAGCAGCCAAGTGGGAGCTGGGGCCAACGTCCTGACTTTC
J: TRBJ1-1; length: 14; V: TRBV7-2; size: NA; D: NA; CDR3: CASSLMDGNTEAFF; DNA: TGTGCCAGCAGCTTAATGGACGGGAACACTGAAGCTTTCTTT
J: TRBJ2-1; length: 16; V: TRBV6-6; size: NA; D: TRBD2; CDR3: CASSTLAGTTYNEQFF; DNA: TGTGCCAGCAGTACCCTAGCGGGGACCACCTACAATGAGCAGTTCTTC
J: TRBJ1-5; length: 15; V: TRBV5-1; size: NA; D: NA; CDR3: CASSLGIGENQPQHF; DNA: TGCGCCAGCAGCTTGGGAATCGGAGAAAATCAGCCCCAGCATTTT